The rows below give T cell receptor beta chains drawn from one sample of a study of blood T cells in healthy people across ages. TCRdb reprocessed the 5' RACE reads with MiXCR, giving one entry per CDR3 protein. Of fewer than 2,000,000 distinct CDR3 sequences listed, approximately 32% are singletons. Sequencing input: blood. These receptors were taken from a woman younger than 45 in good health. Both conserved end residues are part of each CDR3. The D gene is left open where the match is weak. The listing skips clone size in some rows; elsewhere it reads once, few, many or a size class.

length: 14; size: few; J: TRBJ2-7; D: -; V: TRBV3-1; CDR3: CASSSPSRGYEQYF; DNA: TGTGCCAGCAGCAGTCCTAGCAGAGGGTACGAGCAGTACTTC
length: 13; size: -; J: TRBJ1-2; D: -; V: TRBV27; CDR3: CASRLWFGYGYTF; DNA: TGTGCCAGCAGGTTATGGTTCGGGTATGGCTACACCTTC
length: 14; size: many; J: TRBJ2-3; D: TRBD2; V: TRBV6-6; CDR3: CASRRGSSTDTQYF; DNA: TGTGCCAGCAGGCGGGGGTCTAGCACAGATACGCAGTATTTT
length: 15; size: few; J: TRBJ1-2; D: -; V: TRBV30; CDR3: CAWSGAQGWSYGYTF; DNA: TGTGCCTGGAGTGGGGCCCAGGGATGGAGCTATGGCTACACCTTC
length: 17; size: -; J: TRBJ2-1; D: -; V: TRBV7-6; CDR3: CASSLGIGVKSYNEQFF; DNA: TGTGCCAGCAGCTTAGGGATAGGGGTGAAATCCTACAATGAGCAGTTCTTC
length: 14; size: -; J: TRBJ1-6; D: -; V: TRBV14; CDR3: CASSLPGAASPLHF; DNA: TGTGCCAGCAGCCTACCGGGGGCCGCATCACCCCTCCACTTT
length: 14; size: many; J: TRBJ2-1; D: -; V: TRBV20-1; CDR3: CSARRGSSYNEQFF; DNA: TGCAGTGCTAGACGGGGAAGCTCCTACAATGAGCAGTTCTTC
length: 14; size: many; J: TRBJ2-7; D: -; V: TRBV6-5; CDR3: CASSYSGGGTEQYF; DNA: TGTGCCAGCAGTTACTCAGGCGGGGGCACCGAGCAGTACTTC
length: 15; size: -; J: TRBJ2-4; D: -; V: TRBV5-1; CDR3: CASSTGKGGKNIQYF; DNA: TGCGCCAGCAGCACTGGGAAGGGGGGCAAAAACATTCAGTACTTC
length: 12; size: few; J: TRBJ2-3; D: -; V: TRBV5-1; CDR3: CASGSWEDTQYF; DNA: TGCGCCAGCGGTAGTTGGGAAGATACGCAGTATTTT
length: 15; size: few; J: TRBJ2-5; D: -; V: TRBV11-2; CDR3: CASSLDQGLVLPQYF; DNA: TGTGCCAGCAGCTTAGATCAAGGTCTAGTTTTGCCCCAGTACTTC
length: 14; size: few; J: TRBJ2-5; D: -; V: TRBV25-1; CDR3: CASSDYRVGKTQYF; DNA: TGTGCCAGCAGTGACTACAGGGTAGGAAAGACCCAGTACTTC
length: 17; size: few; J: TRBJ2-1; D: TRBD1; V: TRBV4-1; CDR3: CASSQSGTGAAYNEQFF; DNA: TGCGCCAGCAGCCAATCCGGGACAGGGGCCGCCTACAATGAGCAGTTCTTC
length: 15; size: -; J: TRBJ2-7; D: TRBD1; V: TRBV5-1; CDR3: CASSRYDRDDYEQYF; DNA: TGCGCCAGCAGCCGATACGACAGGGACGACTACGAGCAGTACTTC
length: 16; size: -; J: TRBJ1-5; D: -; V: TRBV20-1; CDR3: CSARDREGTLNQPQHF; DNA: TGCAGTGCTAGAGATCGGGAAGGGACCCTAAATCAGCCCCAGCATTTT
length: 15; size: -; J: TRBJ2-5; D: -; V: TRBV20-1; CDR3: CSATQPDGFIETQYF; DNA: TGCAGTGCTACCCAACCGGACGGGTTCATAGAGACCCAGTACTTC
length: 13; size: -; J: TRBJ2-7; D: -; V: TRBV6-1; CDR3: CASTEIGDYEQYF; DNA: TGTGCCAGCACGGAGATAGGGGACTACGAGCAGTACTTC
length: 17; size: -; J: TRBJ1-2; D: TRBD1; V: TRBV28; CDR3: CASSSGTVGLYGYGYTF; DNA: TGTGCCAGCAGTTCCGGGACAGTCGGGTTATACGGCTATGGCTACACCTTC
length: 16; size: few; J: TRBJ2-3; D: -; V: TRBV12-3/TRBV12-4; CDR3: CASRSRIAGGRDTQYF; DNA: TGTGCCAGCAGATCTCGAATCGCCGGCGGAAGGGATACGCAGTATTTT
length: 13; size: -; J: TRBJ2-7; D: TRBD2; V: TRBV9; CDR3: CASSRGLANEQYF; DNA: TGTGCCAGCAGCCGGGGACTAGCAAACGAGCAGTACTTC
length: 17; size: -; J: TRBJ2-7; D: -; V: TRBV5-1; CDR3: CASSPDVGRVVSYEQYF; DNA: TGCGCCAGCAGCCCGGATGTCGGCAGGGTCGTATCCTACGAGCAGTACTTC
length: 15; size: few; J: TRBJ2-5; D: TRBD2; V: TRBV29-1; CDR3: CSPSVSGRGQETQYF; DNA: TGCAGCCCGAGTGTTAGCGGGAGAGGGCAAGAGACCCAGTACTTC
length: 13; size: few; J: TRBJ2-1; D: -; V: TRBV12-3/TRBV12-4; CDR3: CASNILRSNEQFF; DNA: TGTGCCAGCAATATTCTACGGTCTAATGAGCAGTTCTTC
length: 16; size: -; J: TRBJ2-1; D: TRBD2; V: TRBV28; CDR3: CASSLVTSLSSNEQFF; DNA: TGTGCCAGCAGTTTAGTGACTAGCCTAAGTAGTAATGAGCAGTTCTTC
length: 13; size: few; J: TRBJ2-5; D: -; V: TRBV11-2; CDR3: CASSSTRQETQYF; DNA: TGTGCCAGCAGCTCGACTAGGCAAGAGACCCAGTACTTC
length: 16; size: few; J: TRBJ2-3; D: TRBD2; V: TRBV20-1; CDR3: CSAGETSGGPTDTQYF; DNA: TGCAGTGCCGGAGAGACTAGCGGGGGACCCACAGATACGCAGTATTTT
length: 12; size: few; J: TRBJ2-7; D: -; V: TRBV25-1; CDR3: CASIGPYYEQYF; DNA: TGTGCCAGCATAGGGCCCTACTACGAGCAGTACTTC
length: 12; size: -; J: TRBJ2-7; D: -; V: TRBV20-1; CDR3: CSASDRDSSSYF; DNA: TGCAGTGCGAGTGATCGAGACAGCTCATCGTACTTC
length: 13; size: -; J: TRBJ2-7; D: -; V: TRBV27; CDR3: CANSWKATYEQYF; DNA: TGTGCCAACAGTTGGAAGGCTACCTACGAGCAGTACTTC
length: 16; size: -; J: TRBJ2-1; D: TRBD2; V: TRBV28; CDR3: CTSSSPGLAGYNEQFF; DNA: TGTACCAGCAGTTCCCCCGGACTAGCGGGATACAATGAGCAGTTCTTC
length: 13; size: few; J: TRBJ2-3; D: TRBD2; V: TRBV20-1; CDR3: CSHRAGGTDTQYF; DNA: TGCAGTCACAGAGCGGGGGGGACAGATACGCAGTATTTT
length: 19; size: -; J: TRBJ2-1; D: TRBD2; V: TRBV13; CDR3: CASSYLVAGGSGTYNEQFF; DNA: TGTGCCAGCAGCTACCTGGTAGCGGGAGGCTCCGGCACCTACAATGAGCAGTTCTTC
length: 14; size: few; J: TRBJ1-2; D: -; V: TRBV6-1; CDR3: CASSEFVLNQGYTF; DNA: TGTGCCAGCAGTGAATTTGTCCTCAATCAGGGCTACACCTTC
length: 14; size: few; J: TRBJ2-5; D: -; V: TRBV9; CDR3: CASSAGRHPGTQYF; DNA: TGTGCCAGCAGCGCAGGACGGCACCCGGGGACCCAGTACTTC
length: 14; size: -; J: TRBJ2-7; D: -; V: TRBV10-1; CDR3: CASSDTSSSYEQYF; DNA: TGCGCCAGCAGTGACACCTCGAGCTCCTACGAGCAGTACTTC
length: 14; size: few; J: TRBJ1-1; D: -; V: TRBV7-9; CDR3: CASSFVGGAAEAFF; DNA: TGTGCCAGCAGCTTTGTTGGGGGCGCGGCTGAAGCTTTCTTT
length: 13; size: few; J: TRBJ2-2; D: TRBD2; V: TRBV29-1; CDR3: CSAGLAATGELFF; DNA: TGCAGCGCGGGACTAGCGGCCACCGGGGAGCTGTTTTTT
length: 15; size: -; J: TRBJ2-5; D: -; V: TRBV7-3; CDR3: CASSLTGTAGETQYF; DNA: TGTGCCAGCAGCTTAACCGGGACCGCCGGGGAGACCCAGTACTTC
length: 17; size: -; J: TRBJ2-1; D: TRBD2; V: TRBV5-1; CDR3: CASSGVAGGGFVNEQFF; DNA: TGCGCCAGCAGCGGAGTAGCGGGAGGTGGTTTTGTCAATGAGCAGTTCTTC
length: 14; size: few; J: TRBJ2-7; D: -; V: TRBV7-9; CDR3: CASSGSGDAYEQYF; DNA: TGTGCCAGCAGCGGAAGCGGAGACGCCTACGAGCAGTACTTC
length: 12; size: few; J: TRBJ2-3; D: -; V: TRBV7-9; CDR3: CASRDSSDTQYF; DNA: TGTGCCAGCCGGGACTCCTCAGATACGCAGTATTTT